One sample yielded the 21 T cell receptor beta chains listed below, sequenced in a study of cytomegalovirus exposure and HLA in healthy donors. PCR primers comprised 60 Vbeta and 13 Jbeta primers. TCRdb's copy holds only in-frame clones and misses some; the assay was immunoSEQ multiplex PCR. The table includes approximately 150,000 clones, around four fifths detected once. Sequencing was done on a sample of PBMCs. The receptors here all came from a woman in her fifties or sixties in good health and CMV-seronegative.

This clone has only one observation. The gene calls are TRBV19 and TRBJ2-1, with D possibly being TRBD2 (6 bases). This CDR3 has 14 amino acids. Germline V gives CDR1 LNHDA, CDR2 SQIVND (reference sequence). V lost 3 bases and J lost 12, with 18 bases in between. The chain's CDR3 is CASSILAANDGQFF. The CDR3 region has the DNA TGTGCCAGTAGTATTTTAGCGGCTAACGATGGGCAGTTCTTC.

The V and J genes are TRBV27 and TRBJ2-1; a weak D match, TRBD2 (5 bases). V lost 1 base to trimming and J lost 8 bases, with 27 bases between them. Germline loops: CDR1 MNHEY, CDR2 SMNVEV (reference sequence). The length of the CDR3 is 19 residues. The CDR3 nucleotides are TGTGCCAGCAGTTTATTTGCCAAGTTGGGTGGTGTACCCGGGGATGAGCAGTTCTTC. It yields the protein CASSLFAKLGGVPGDEQFF.

The chain uses TRBV10-3 and TRBJ2-1; a weak D match, TRBD2 (6 bases). Trimming pared 11 bases from V and 1 base from J, leaving 24 bases between. Germline assignment: CDR1 ENHRY and CDR2 SYGVKD. This CDR3 region has 17 residues. The chain's CDR3 is CAPPSPLANTSYNEQFF. Here the CDR3 DNA reads TGTGCCCCACCATCCCCACTAGCTAATACGTCCTACAATGAGCAGTTCTTC.

DNA for the CDR3: TGTGCCAGCAGCTTGGAGGCAGGGGGCGTCTCTGGTGAGCAGTTCTTC. This codes for CASSLEAGGVSGEQFF. The chain has TRBV13 and TRBJ2-1, with 8 bases aligning to TRBD1. The germline gives CDR1 PRHDT, CDR2 FYEKMQ (reference sequence). This CDR3 has 16 residues. After removal of 3 bases from V and 9 bases from J, the junction contained 13 bases not matched to a gene. Drawing the rest from reference TRBV13 and TRBJ2-1, the complete variable domain is AAGVIQSPRHLIKEKRETATLKCYPIPRHDTVYWYQQGPGQDPQFLISFYEKMQSDKGSIPDRFSAQQFSDYHSELNMSSLELGDSALYFCASSLEAGGVSGEQFFGPGTRLTVL.

This clone was counted a single time. The chain has TRBV19 and TRBJ1-4, with D possibly TRBD1 on 5 matching bases. Deletions cut 4 bases from V and 0 bases from J, with 12 bases between. Germline CDR1 reads LNHDA; CDR2 reads SQIVND (reference sequence). The CDR3 extends over 16 amino acids. The CDR3 reads CASSTHGGATNEKLFF. DNA for the CDR3: TGTGCCAGTAGTACCCACGGGGGAGCAACTAATGAAAAACTGTTTTTT.

The rearrangement links TRBV4-2 to TRBJ2-7, with D maybe TRBD2 (5 bases). Trimming cost V 1 base and J 6 bases, with 10 bases left between them. This CDR3 is 13 amino acids long. Looked up from germline, CDR1 is LGHNA and CDR2 is YNFKEQ. CDR3 residues: CASSQVASSEQYF. The CDR3 nucleotides are TGTGCCAGCAGCCAAGTGGCTAGCAGCGAGCAGTACTTC.

This chain links TRBV9 with TRBJ2-3; weak D call: TRBD2 (6 bases). V was cut by 4 bases and J by 3 bases, with 18 bases left in between. The V gene's germline CDR1 is SGDLS and CDR2 YYNGEE. This CDR3 region has 16 residues. This CDR3 reads CASSPRGAGLTDTQYF. The CDR3 region has the DNA TGTGCCAGCAGCCCCCGAGGTGCGGGGTTAACAGATACGCAGTATTTT. The full variable domain, rest sourced from reference TRBV9 and TRBJ2-3, is DSGVTQTPKHLITATGQRVTLRCSPRSGDLSVYWYQQSLDQGLQFLIQYYNGEERAKGNILERFSAQQFPDLHSELNLSSLELGDSALYFCASSPRGAGLTDTQYFGPGTRLTVL.

This clone has just a few counts. The J gene is TRBJ1-2, the V gene TRBV28; D not resolved. V was trimmed by 7 bases and J by 1 base, leaving 10 bases between them. The CDR3 has 13 amino acids. Germline CDR1 is MDHEN and CDR2 is SYDVKM. The CDR3 nucleotides read TGTGCCAGCACCCCAGGACTTAACTATGGCTACACCTTC. This encodes CASTPGLNYGYTF.

About this clone: An end of the junction does not agree with germline; a read error may underlie this. Other DNA sequences from this sample encode an identical CDR3 as well. CDR3 protein: CASSQVPGSGRKLFF. The DNA of the CDR3 is TGCGCCAGCAGCCAAGTGCCGGGGAGTGGTAGAAAATTGTTTTTT. The rearrangement links TRBV4-1 to TRBJ1-4; no clear D gene. Germline V lookup: CDR1 MGHRA, CDR2 YSYEKL. The CDR3 covers 15 residues.

The chain joins TRBV18 to TRBJ2-5, with D tentatively TRBD1 (5 bases). Judging by the DNA end, TRBJ2-7 fits better; the J call may be wrong. Germline V gene sequence: CDR1 KGHSH, CDR2 LQKENI. The CDR3 spans 15 residues. The CDR3 here is CASSPQGVSLYEQYF. As DNA, the CDR3 is TGTGCCAGCTCACCACAAGGGGTAAGTCTCTACGAGCAGTACTTC.

The rearrangement uses TRBV28 and TRBJ1-5; 7 nucleotides match TRBD1. Trimming took 7 bases from V and 6 from J; bases not matched to a gene: 6. Germline CDR1 and CDR2: MDHEN and SYDVKM. The CDR3 consists of 13 residues. CDR3 bases: TGTGCCAGCACCACGTCAGGGGGTCAGCCCCAGCATTTT. Protein: CASTTSGGQPQHF.

The chain employs TRBV7-8 and TRBJ1-1, with no clear D. With 3 bases removed from V and 2 bases from J, the gap between germline ends came to 7 bases. Germline lookup yields CDR1 SGHVS and CDR2 FQNEAQ. CDR3 length: 13 amino acids. The CDR3 sequence: CASSFTVNTEAFF. The CDR3 nucleotides are TGTGCCAGCAGCTTTACAGTAAACACTGAAGCTTTCTTT.

The chain is built from TRBV6-6 and TRBJ1-2; 7 nucleotides match TRBD1. CDR1 and CDR2 from the germline V gene are MNHNY and SVGAGI (reference sequence). CDR3 length: 14 residues. The junction had 9 bases not matched to a gene; V was cut back by 5 bases and J by 6 bases. DNA for the CDR3: TGTGCCAGCAGTCTAACCACAGGGGAGAATGGCTACACCTTC. This gives the protein CASSLTTGENGYTF.

The table lists this clone with a few counts. The chain links TRBV5-1 to TRBJ2-7, with TRBD1 identical over 9 bases. V lost 4 bases to trimming and J lost 2 bases; unmatched junction nucleotides: 10. From germline, CDR1 is SGHRS and CDR2 YFSETQ. The CDR3 covers 16 residues. For the CDR3, the DNA is TGCGCCAGCAGCCTTCCTCGGGGGACAGGGCCCTACGAGCAGTACTTC. Amino acids: CASSLPRGTGPYEQYF.

V usage is TRBV15 and J usage is TRBJ1-5; unclear D gene. The CDR3 is made up of 16 amino acids. The V gene's germline CDR1 is LNHNV and CDR2 YYDKDF (reference sequence). V lost 0 bases, J lost 3 bases, and 12 bases lay in between. This chain's CDR3 is CATSRDGRGNNQPQHF. CDR3 in DNA: TGTGCCACCAGCAGAGATGGTCGGGGAAACAATCAGCCCCAGCATTTT.

CDR3 sequence (DNA): TGTGCCACCCTCGACAGGGAGAGCACCGGGGAGCTGTTTTTT. This sequence encodes CATLDRESTGELFF. V is TRBV2 and J is TRBJ2-2; 7 bases map to TRBD1. J gave up 4 bases and V 10 bases, and 9 bases lay outside the gene matches. CDR3 length: 14 residues. Germline CDR1 and CDR2: SNHLY and FYNNEI.

The chain combines TRBV4-2 with TRBJ2-7; 11 bases are a match to TRBD1. This CDR3 spans 16 amino acids. Germline lookup yields CDR1 LGHNA and CDR2 YNFKEQ. J gave up 12 bases and V 1 base, and 14 bases lay outside the gene matches. The CDR3 spells CASSQGTGGPGAFTYF. CDR3 nucleotides: TGTGCCAGCAGCCAAGGGACAGGGGGCCCAGGGGCATTTACGTACTTC.

The chain has TRBV4-3 and TRBJ2-1, with 14 positions matching TRBD2. This CDR3 is 17 amino acids long. The trim removed 0 bases at V and 7 bases at J, leaving 5 bases unmatched. Germline assignment: CDR1 LGHNA and CDR2 YSLEER. As DNA, the CDR3 is TGCGCCAGCAGCCAAGAATTTAGGACTAGCGGGAGGAATGAGCAGTTCTTC. This translates into CASSQEFRTSGRNEQFF.

V is TRBV5-1 and J is TRBJ1-1; 10 nucleotides agree with TRBD1. J gave up 4 bases and V 6 bases, and 12 bases lay outside the gene matches. CDR3 length: 16 amino acids. Germline values: CDR1 SGHRS, CDR2 YFSETQ. The CDR3 DNA reads as TGCGCCAGCAAAGGACAGGGGGGATCCCGGGCCACTGAAGCTTTCTTT. Its translation is CASKGQGGSRATEAFF.

There are a few counts of this clone. This chain links TRBV6-5 with TRBJ1-1; D unclear. The V gene's germline CDR1 is MNHEY and CDR2 SVGAGI. This CDR3 is 12 amino acids long. V lost 6 bases to trimming and J lost 1 base, with 6 bases between them. This CDR3 reads CASRSWNTEAFF. In DNA, the CDR3 is TGTGCCAGCAGGAGTTGGAACACTGAAGCTTTCTTT.

The rearrangement joins TRBV4-1 to TRBJ2-1; D is undetermined. The germline V and J ends were trimmed by 4 bases and 4 bases, with 20 bases remaining between them. The CDR3 contains 17 residues. The germline V gene encodes CDR1 MGHRA and CDR2 YSYEKL. CDR3: CASSLRPPGLVYNEQFF. In DNA, the CDR3 is TGCGCCAGCAGCCTCCGACCCCCAGGATTAGTTTACAATGAGCAGTTCTTC.